Sequencing of this TCR beta chain was carried out in a study of tumor and adjacent non-tumor tissue in lung cancer. Study background: Patients comprised about a dozen adenocarcinoma, a couple of squamous cell carcinoma and 1 small cell lung cancer.

TCRbeta libraries were built with three rounds of nested PCR, modified from ARM-PCR. Each CDR3 protein is one row after TCRdb ran MiXCR on the multiplex PCR reads. The sample records fewer than 120,000 distinct CDR3 sequences, 84% being singletons. No cell sorting was done before RNA was extracted from the tissue. Study outcomes and limitations: Shorter survival was associated with higher TCR diversity in tumors. Significantly higher TCR diversity was found in tumor than normal lung.

A note on this clonotype: Its specificity is not known. The junction departs from the called germline gene at one end, perhaps through a read error.

The sequenced sample was lung tumor tissue. This TCR was sampled from an older man with non-small cell lung cancer.

CDR3 nucleotide sequence: TGTGCCAGCAGGGGGACAGGAGAGGGCAATCAGCCCCAGGATTTT. Residues: CASRGTGEGNQPQDF. This chain uses TRBV28 with TRBJ1-5, with 8 nucleotides matching TRBD1. The CDR3 runs to 15 residues. The germline V gene has CDR1 MDHEN and CDR2 SYDVKM.